Listed here are 28 T cell receptor beta chains from one sample, sequenced in a study of PD-L1 blockade in urothelial cancer. The method was immunoSEQ multiplex PCR; TCRdb's version includes in-frame clones alone and lacks a portion of them. The repertoire holds tens of thousands of clones, roughly 87% seen once, with 3.5% in the top ten. Material: PBMCs, obtained around atezolizumab (anti-PD-L1) treatment. The receptors derive from a man between 65 and 85 years old with urothelial cancer.

This chain joins TRBV7-6 and TRBJ2-3, with 12 bases matching TRBD2. CDR3 length equals 14 residues. V lost 5 bases, J lost 5 bases, and 2 bases stayed unmatched. Germline V gene data show CDR1 as SGHVS and CDR2 as FNYEAQ. The CDR3 DNA follows: TGTGCCAGCAGCAAGACTAGCGGGAGAGATACGCAGTATTTT. Encoded protein: CASSKTSGRDTQYF.

This sequence joins TRBV12-5 and TRBJ2-3; no reliable D call. Per the germline V gene, CDR1 is LGHNT and CDR2 is FRNRAP. Trimming pared 2 bases from V and 1 base from J, leaving 13 bases between. The CDR3 contains 16 residues. DNA of the CDR3: TGTGCTAGTGGTTTGTCAGTTGCAGAACGCACAGATACGCAGTATTTT. Its protein is CASGLSVAERTDTQYF.

The genes are TRBV5-1 and TRBJ1-2; D possibly corresponds to TRBD1 (6 bases). Trimming took 4 bases from V and 2 from J, leaving 12 bases between them. From germline, CDR1 is SGHRS and CDR2 YFSETQ. This CDR3 contains 14 residues. The CDR3 is CASSPSTGNYGYTF. The DNA for the CDR3 is TGCGCCAGCAGCCCATCCACAGGGAACTATGGCTACACCTTC.

The chain uses TRBV6-1 and TRBJ1-2; 7 bases are shared with TRBD1. The germline CDR1 and CDR2 sequences are MNHNS and SASEGT. CDR3 length equals 14 residues. V dropped 1 base and J dropped 6; count of bases not matched to a gene: 5. The CDR3 DNA is TGTGCCAGCAGTGAAGGTCGCAGGGGGGATGGCTACACCTTC. Residues: CASSEGRRGDGYTF.

J is TRBJ1-1 and V is TRBV6-1; 7 bases align to TRBD1. Germline trimming cut 6 bases from V and 10 bases from J; bases unmatched to any gene: 17. This CDR3 spans 15 amino acids. Germline assignment: CDR1 MNHNS and CDR2 SASEGT. The CDR3 region has the DNA TGTGCCAGCAGCGATACAGGGGCACCTACCGAGAGAGCTTTCTTT. Translation: CASSDTGAPTERAFF.

The V and J genes are TRBV5-4 and TRBJ1-1; a possible D gene is TRBD1 (6 bases). V was clipped by 2 bases and J by 4 bases, with 12 bases between them. From germline, CDR1 is SGHNT and CDR2 YYREEE (reference sequence). The CDR3 extends over 14 amino acids. Written as DNA, the CDR3 is TGTGCCAGCAGCTTACACCTGGACAGCACTGAAGCTTTCTTT. As protein: CASSLHLDSTEAFF. Full variable domain (remainder filled in from reference TRBV5-4 and TRBJ1-1): ETGVTQSPTHLIKTRGQQVTLRCSSQSGHNTVSWYQQALGQGPQFIFQYYREEENGRGNFPPRFSGLQFPNYSSELNVNALELDDSALYLCASSLHLDSTEAFFGQGTRLTVV.

This chain uses TRBV7-2 with TRBJ2-5; 7 bases map to TRBD2. The germline V gene encodes CDR1 SGHTA and CDR2 FQGNSA. The CDR3 contains 14 residues. The trim removed 3 bases at V and 2 bases at J, leaving 3 bases unmatched. This chain's CDR3 is CASSFNGGQETQYF. For the CDR3, the DNA is TGTGCCAGCAGCTTCAACGGGGGGCAAGAGACCCAGTACTTC.

This chain joins TRBV5-1 and TRBJ2-5; 10 bases map to TRBD1. The junction had 3 bases not matched to a gene; V was cut back by 4 bases and J by 3 bases. The germline V gene encodes CDR1 SGHRS and CDR2 YFSETQ. CDR3 length equals 14 residues. The CDR3 reads CASSAGTGEETQYF. Written as DNA, the CDR3 is TGCGCCAGCAGCGCCGGGACAGGGGAAGAGACCCAGTACTTC.

The V gene is TRBV19, the J gene TRBJ1-6, with a weak D call TRBD1 (5 bases). Trimming stripped 5 bases from V and 6 bases from J, with 11 bases between. This CDR3 has 14 amino acids. Germline CDR1 LNHDA, CDR2 SQIVND (reference sequence). The CDR3 reads CASSDREFNSPLHF. The CDR3 region has the DNA TGTGCCAGTAGTGACAGAGAATTTAATTCACCCCTCCACTTT.

The chain carries TRBV4-1 and TRBJ2-3; the match to TRBD2 covers 11 bases. The CDR3 runs 16 residues. Germline V gives CDR1 MGHRA, CDR2 YSYEKL. V was pared by 4 bases and J by 4 bases, with 7 bases of the junction left unmatched. The CDR3, as DNA: TGCGCCAGCAGCCTTGATAGCGGGGGGGAACCAGATACGCAGTATTTT. Translation gives CASSLDSGGEPDTQYF.

The chain employs TRBV27 and TRBJ2-5; TRBD2 matches 7 bases. V shed 7 bases and J 5 bases; nucleotides not matched to a gene: 13. The CDR3 is made up of 15 amino acids. Germline loops: CDR1 MNHEY, CDR2 SMNVEV (reference sequence). CDR3 protein: CASTKNPGLMETQYF. DNA for the CDR3: TGTGCCAGCACCAAGAACCCGGGACTAATGGAGACCCAGTACTTC.

The chain joins TRBV5-1 to TRBJ2-2; D perhaps matches TRBD1 (5 bases). The CDR3 consists of 15 residues. The germline V gene encodes CDR1 SGHRS and CDR2 YFSETQ. Trimming shortened V by 0 bases and J by 3 bases, and 9 bases separated the two germline ends. Here the CDR3 reads CASSLGGTDTGELFF. The CDR3, as DNA: TGCGCCAGCAGCTTGGGGGGCACAGACACCGGGGAGCTGTTTTTT.

This clone was seen more than once but under ten times. The rearrangement joins TRBV11-1 to TRBJ1-1; D perhaps matches TRBD1 (5 bases). V dropped 5 bases and J dropped 3 bases, with 13 bases sitting between them. Germline V gene sequence: CDR1 SGHAT, CDR2 FQDESV (reference sequence). CDR3 size: 14 residues. As DNA, the CDR3 is TGTGCCAGCAGCCCGGGGGAGGTCCACACTGAAGCTTTCTTT. Translated: CASSPGEVHTEAFF.

This clone was seen a single time. This CDR3 reads CASSPLAGGRETQYF. The CDR3, as DNA: TGTGCCAGCAGCCCGCTAGCGGGGGGCCGAGAGACCCAGTACTTC. The gene calls are TRBV7-3 and TRBJ2-5; 11 positions match TRBD2. CDR3 size: 15 residues. Losses at the gene ends were 5 bases for V and 4 bases for J; bases not matched to a gene: 6. The germline CDR1 and CDR2 sequences are SGHTA and FQGTGA.

The J gene is TRBJ1-4, the V gene TRBV27, with 8 nucleotides matching TRBD1. Per the germline V gene, CDR1 is MNHEY and CDR2 is SMNVEV (reference sequence). This CDR3 is built from 14 residues. Trimming at V came to 4 bases and at J to 8 bases, leaving 6 bases not matched to a gene. CDR3 residues: CASSSWDRSEKLFF. For the CDR3, the DNA is TGTGCCAGCAGTTCATGGGACAGGAGCGAAAAACTGTTTTTT.

The CDR3 loop is CASSAPSRGAFF. In DNA form, the CDR3 reads TGTGCCAGCAGCGCCCCGTCCAGGGGTGCTTTCTTT. The chain uses TRBV9 and TRBJ1-1; D is perhaps TRBD1 (6 bases). The V end was cut by 3 bases, the J end by 11 bases, with 14 bases between. The CDR3 totals 12 residues. Germline values: CDR1 SGDLS, CDR2 YYNGEE.

The rearrangement uses TRBV18 and TRBJ2-3; 9 bases are shared with TRBD2. V was pared by 3 bases and J by 0 bases, with 4 bases of the junction left unmatched. The CDR3 extends over 16 amino acids. Germline lookup yields CDR1 KGHSH and CDR2 LQKENI. CDR3 in DNA: TGTGCCAGCTCACCTCAAGCGGGAGGAAGCACAGATACGCAGTATTTT. Translated, it gives CASSPQAGGSTDTQYF.

This clone was recorded once. The rearrangement links TRBV4-3 to TRBJ1-5; no clear D. The CDR3 sequence is 15 residues long. Trimming left V 0 bases short and J 3 bases short, with 9 bases between. The germline gives CDR1 LGHNA, CDR2 YSLEER. The CDR3 protein is CASSQDGGLNQPQHF. CDR3 DNA sequence: TGCGCCAGCAGCCAAGATGGAGGGCTCAATCAGCCCCAGCATTTT.

CDR3 bases: TGTGCCAGCAGCCCACAAGGGGACACCACGAGGACTGAAGCTTTCTTT. It encodes CASSPQGDTTRTEAFF. The chain joins TRBV7-9 to TRBJ1-1; a possible D gene is TRBD1 (6 bases). The CDR3 has 16 residues. With 5 bases removed from V and 5 bases from J, the gap between germline ends came to 21 bases. Germline V lookup: CDR1 SEHNR, CDR2 FQNEAQ (reference sequence).

In its sample, this clone was seen a few times. The J gene is TRBJ2-1, the V gene TRBV5-1; 9 bases are shared with TRBD2. This CDR3 has 13 amino acids. J lost 6 bases, V lost 4 bases, and 2 bases had no gene match. CDR1 and CDR2 from the germline V gene are SGHRS and YFSETQ. The CDR3 sequence: CASSPTSGNEQFF. CDR3 DNA sequence: TGCGCCAGCAGCCCGACTAGCGGCAATGAGCAGTTCTTC.

The chain is built from TRBV2 and TRBJ2-5; D is undetermined. Germline V CDR1 and CDR2: SNHLY, FYNNEI. This CDR3 is 13 amino acids long. With 6 bases removed from V and 0 bases from J, the gap between germline ends came to 8 bases. The CDR3 DNA sequence: TGTGCCAGCAGGCCTGACTACCAAGAGACCCAGTACTTC. It yields the protein CASRPDYQETQYF.

This chain links TRBV4-1 with TRBJ2-3; 11 bases match TRBD2. The V gene end was trimmed by 4 bases and the J gene end by 0 bases; junction bases not matched to a gene: 9. Germline V gene lookup returns CDR1 MGHRA and CDR2 YSYEKL. CDR3 length equals 18 residues. The CDR3 region is CASSRSSGRTSSTDTQYF. DNA of the CDR3: TGCGCCAGCAGCCGCTCTAGCGGGAGGACCTCTAGCACAGATACGCAGTATTTT.

The chain employs TRBV10-3 and TRBJ2-7; the match to TRBD1 covers 9 bases. V shed 7 bases and J 3 bases; nucleotides not matched to a gene: 10. Per the germline V gene, CDR1 is ENHRY and CDR2 is SYGVKD. CDR3 length: 15 residues. CDR3 DNA: TGTGCCATCAAGAGGGACAGGGAAGTCAACTACGAGCAGTACTTC. It is translated as CAIKRDREVNYEQYF.

This clone has a handful of counts. The chain is built from TRBV28 and TRBJ2-5, with TRBD2 matching 7 bases. The V segment lost 3 bases and the J segment 1 base; nucleotides outside the gene matches: 8. The germline gives CDR1 MDHEN, CDR2 SYDVKM. This CDR3 is built from 16 residues. CDR3 region: CASSFGLAESQETQYF. CDR3 nucleotide sequence: TGTGCCAGCAGTTTCGGCCTAGCGGAGTCCCAAGAGACCCAGTACTTC.

This clone was observed a handful of times. This chain links TRBV28 with TRBJ1-1; 9 positions match TRBD1. The CDR3 loop spans 15 amino acids. Trimming at V came to 6 bases and at J to 1 base, leaving 6 bases not matched to a gene. In germline, CDR1 is MDHEN, CDR2 SYDVKM. CDR3 nucleotide sequence: TGTGCCAGCAGCCTCAACAGGGGGCAGAACACTGAAGCTTTCTTT. Translated, it gives CASSLNRGQNTEAFF.

The chain recombines TRBV6-5 with TRBJ1-6; unclear D gene. V lost 2 bases, J lost 10 bases, and 12 bases lay in between. Germline V CDR1 and CDR2: MNHEY, SVGAGI. CDR3 length: 14 amino acids. The CDR3 spells CASSYGSPGSPLHF. The CDR3 region has the DNA TGTGCCAGCAGTTACGGGAGTCCAGGATCACCCCTCCACTTT.

The chain uses TRBV7-9 and TRBJ2-7; 9 bases match TRBD1. The CDR3 consists of 15 residues. V lost 4 bases to trimming and J lost 2 bases; unmatched junction nucleotides: 6. The V gene's germline CDR1 is SEHNR and CDR2 FQNEAQ (reference sequence). In DNA, the CDR3 is TGTGCCAGCAGCTCGGGACAGGGACGAGCCTACGAGCAGTACTTC. This sequence encodes CASSSGQGRAYEQYF.

The chain links TRBV2 to TRBJ1-5; 7 bases line up with TRBD1. The germline CDR1 and CDR2 sequences are SNHLY and FYNNEI. This CDR3 is built from 15 residues. V dropped 1 base and J dropped 7; count of bases not matched to a gene: 7. Here the CDR3 DNA reads TGTGCCAGCAGTGAAGGTCAGGGGGGCGCGCAGCCCCAGCATTTT. It translates to CASSEGQGGAQPQHF.